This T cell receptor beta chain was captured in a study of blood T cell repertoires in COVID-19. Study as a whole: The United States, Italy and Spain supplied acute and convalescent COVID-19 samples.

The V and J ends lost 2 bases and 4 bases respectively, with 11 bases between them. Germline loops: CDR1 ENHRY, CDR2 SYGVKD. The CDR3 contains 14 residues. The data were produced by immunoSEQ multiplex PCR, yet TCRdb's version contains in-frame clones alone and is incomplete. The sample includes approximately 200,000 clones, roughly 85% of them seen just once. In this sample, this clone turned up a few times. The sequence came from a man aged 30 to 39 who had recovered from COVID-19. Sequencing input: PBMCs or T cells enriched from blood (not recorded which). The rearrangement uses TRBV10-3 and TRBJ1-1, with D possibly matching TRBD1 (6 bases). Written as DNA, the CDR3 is TGTGCCATCAGTGAGCGGGGGGCGAGCACTGAAGCTTTCTTT. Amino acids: CAISERGASTEAFF.